These 28 T cell receptor beta chains share one sample of origin, sequenced in a study of blood T cell repertoires in COVID-19. TCRdb's table, derived via immunoSEQ multiplex PCR, lists solely in-frame clones and lacks some. This table has 200,000 or so clones, 88% appearing once. Sequences were obtained from PBMCs or T cells enriched from blood (not recorded which). Receptors originate from a woman in her thirties or forties with acute COVID-19.

The gene calls are TRBV10-1 and TRBJ2-2, with 8 bases that match TRBD2. J was trimmed by 1 base and V by 8 bases; bases with no gene match: 3. Germline CDR1 reads WNHNN; CDR2 reads SYGVQD (reference sequence). This CDR3 has 14 amino acids. CDR3 DNA: TGCGCCAGCCAACTAGCGGAGAACACCGGGGAGCTGTTTTTT. Protein: CASQLAENTGELFF.

This chain links TRBV21-1 with TRBJ2-1; TRBD1, the D gene given by the table, was not confirmed from the DNA. TRBV21-1 is reported as a pseudogene. The CDR3 sequence is 12 residues long. CDR3 in amino acids: CASSPGGTEQFF. CDR3 DNA: TGTGCCAGCAGCCCAGGGGGCACTGAGCAGTTCTTC.

The V call is TRBV5-1, the J call TRBJ2-4, with 7 bases identical to TRBD2. The CDR3 has 18 amino acids. CDR1 is SGHRS and CDR2 is YFSETQ in the germline V gene. J gave up 1 base and V 1 base, and 11 bases lay outside the gene matches. This CDR3 reads CASSLHAGRGLAKNIQYF. The CDR3, as DNA: TGCGCCAGCAGCTTGCATGCAGGGAGGGGTTTGGCCAAAAACATTCAGTACTTC.

CDR3 amino acids: CASTPLGMLNGGGYTF. CDR3 in DNA: TGTGCCAGCACGCCCCTGGGGATGCTTAACGGAGGCGGCTACACCTTC. The genes are TRBV27 and TRBJ1-2, with D uncertain. Germline-derived CDR1 and CDR2 are MNHEY and SMNVEV (reference sequence). The CDR3 is 16 amino acids. V dropped 7 bases and J dropped 8 bases, with 26 bases sitting between them.

This clone was detected only once. V is TRBV2 and J is TRBJ2-7, with 11 bases fitting TRBD1. The CDR3 is 16 residues long. Germline V gene sequence: CDR1 SNHLY, CDR2 FYNNEI. The CDR3 nucleotides read TGTGCCAGCACAGGGACAGGGGGTACCTCCAGCTACGAGCAGTGCGTC. Its translation is CASTGTGGTSSYEQCV.

This sequence joins TRBV27 and TRBJ1-2; 8 bases are shared with TRBD1. The trim removed 9 bases at V and 0 bases at J, leaving 9 bases unmatched. There are 15 residues in the CDR3. CDR1 and CDR2 from the germline V gene are MNHEY and SMNVEV (reference sequence). CDR3 nucleotide sequence: TGTGCCAGTCGAACAGGGGGATCAACTAACTATGGCTACACCTTC. The encoded protein is CASRTGGSTNYGYTF.

The V and J genes are TRBV19 and TRBJ1-2; D is undetermined. The CDR3 contains 13 residues. Trimming left V 3 bases short and J 8 bases short, with 13 bases between. Germline V gene data show CDR1 as LNHDA and CDR2 as SQIVND (reference sequence). Written as DNA, the CDR3 is TGTGCCAGTAGTATTAGGAGGATGGGAGGCTACACCTTC. This sequence encodes CASSIRRMGGYTF.

V and J are TRBV7-9 and TRBJ1-3; D perhaps matches TRBD1 (6 bases). Trimming pared 0 bases from V and 4 bases from J, leaving 16 bases between. The CDR3 sequence is 17 residues long. CDR1 and CDR2 (germline): SEHNR, FQNEAQ (reference sequence). CDR3 nucleotides: TGTGCCAGCAGCTTAGCCGTGACTGGGGGCTCCGGAAACACCATATATTTT. It is translated as CASSLAVTGGSGNTIYF.

The chain employs TRBV28 and TRBJ1-1; D gene unclear. The germline V gene encodes CDR1 MDHEN and CDR2 SYDVKM. The CDR3 has 15 residues. The ends were cut back, 7 bases at V and 4 bases at J, with 19 bases in the middle. The CDR3 DNA is TGTGCCAGCATCCCGCCGGGGTGGGTTGGCACTGAAGCTTTCTTT. Its protein product is CASIPPGWVGTEAFF.

The genes are TRBV19 and TRBJ2-1; tentative D call: TRBD2 (5 bases). The CDR3 has 16 residues. Per germline, CDR1 LNHDA and CDR2 SQIVND (reference sequence). V was cut by 7 bases and J by 7 bases, with 23 bases left in between. The CDR3 sequence is CASMRAGRDGRNEQFF. The CDR3 region has the DNA TGTGCCAGTATGAGGGCCGGTAGAGACGGTAGGAATGAGCAGTTCTTC.

The chain links TRBV7-9 to TRBJ2-7, with D perhaps matching TRBD2 (5 bases). This CDR3 has 13 residues. Trimming stripped 0 bases from V and 3 bases from J, with 6 bases between. Looked up from germline, CDR1 is SEHNR and CDR2 is FQNEAQ (reference sequence). CDR3 protein: CASSLATSYEQYF. The DNA for the CDR3 is TGTGCCAGCAGCTTAGCAACTAGCTACGAGCAGTACTTC.

The chain combines TRBV5-1 with TRBJ1-2, with D perhaps TRBD1 (5 bases). The V gene lost 0 bases and the J gene lost 3 bases, with 12 bases spanning the gap. Germline V gives CDR1 SGHRS, CDR2 YFSETQ. CDR3 length equals 15 residues. In DNA form, the CDR3 reads TGCGCCAGCAGCTTGGAGGGGATTCCCGACTATGGCTACACCTTC. Protein product: CASSLEGIPDYGYTF.

This chain connects TRBV11-2 to TRBJ1-2; maybe TRBD1 (6 bases). The CDR3 totals 14 residues. Germline V lookup: CDR1 SGHAT, CDR2 FQNNGV. V dropped 3 bases and J dropped 2 bases, with 10 bases sitting between them. The CDR3 nucleotides read TGTGCCAGCAGCTTTAGGGGGTCCAACTATGGCTACACCTTC. It codes for CASSFRGSNYGYTF. The complete variable domain, with remaining parts taken from reference TRBV11-2 and TRBJ1-2, reads EAGVAQSPRYKIIEKRQSVAFWCNPISGHATLYWYQQILGQGPKLLIQFQNNGVVDDSQLPKDRFSAERLKGVDSTLKIQPAKLEDSAVYLCASSFRGSNYGYTFGSGTRLTVV.

V and J are TRBV4-2 and TRBJ1-1; 8 nucleotides agree with TRBD1. The germline V gene encodes CDR1 LGHNA and CDR2 YNFKEQ. The CDR3 spans 17 residues. V dropped 1 base and J dropped 0; count of bases not matched to a gene: 7. The CDR3 spells CASSQAGTGAMNTEAFF. The CDR3 region has the DNA TGTGCCAGCAGCCAAGCCGGGACAGGTGCCATGAACACTGAAGCTTTCTTT.

The V gene is TRBV24-1, the J gene TRBJ2-1, with 12 nucleotides matching TRBD2. CDR1 KGHDR and CDR2 SFDVKD come from the germline V gene. Trimming at V came to 4 bases and at J to 5 bases, leaving 8 bases not matched to a gene. CDR3 length: 17 amino acids. The CDR3 loop is CATSDRSTSGRNNEQFF. The CDR3 DNA reads as TGTGCCACCAGTGACCGCTCGACTAGCGGGAGAAACAATGAGCAGTTCTTC.

The chain combines TRBV7-2 with TRBJ1-1; D might be TRBD1 (6 bases). This CDR3 spans 16 amino acids. Trimming took off 5 bases at V and 1 base at J, with 17 bases between the two ends. Per germline, CDR1 SGHTA and CDR2 FQGNSA. The CDR3 reads CASSLKPTGRNTEAFF. CDR3 DNA sequence: TGTGCCAGCAGCCTAAAGCCCACAGGGCGGAACACTGAAGCTTTCTTT.

This clone was picked up a small number of times. V gene TRBV5-1 combines with J gene TRBJ2-1, with 8 bases fitting TRBD2. Germline V gene lookup returns CDR1 SGHRS and CDR2 YFSETQ. V trimming: 4 bases; J trimming: 0 bases; junction bases outside the gene matches: 6. This CDR3 contains 16 residues. CDR3 loop: CASSRTGTSSYNEQFF. Written as DNA, the CDR3 is TGCGCCAGCAGCAGAACCGGGACTAGCTCCTACAATGAGCAGTTCTTC.

The chain combines TRBV14 with TRBJ2-7; possibly TRBD1 for D (5 bases). Germline V gives CDR1 SGHDN, CDR2 FVKESK. Trimming shortened V by 1 base and J by 3 bases, and 16 bases separated the two germline ends. The CDR3 covers 16 residues. CDR3 nucleotide sequence: TGTGCCAGCAGCCAAGCTACACAGGCGGTCGGCTACGAGCAGTACTTC. Protein sequence: CASSQATQAVGYEQYF.

This clone has only a few counts. CDR3 sequence: CSAGQGTGQPQHF. The CDR3 region has the DNA TGCAGCGCAGGGCAGGGGACGGGACAGCCCCAGCATTTT. The chain has TRBV29-1 and TRBJ1-5; D is perhaps TRBD1 (6 bases). From germline, CDR1 is SQVTM and CDR2 ANQGSEA. The CDR3 runs to 13 residues. The V gene lost 7 bases and the J gene lost 7 bases, with 17 bases spanning the gap.

V is TRBV4-2 and J is TRBJ2-7, with D unclear. Germline V gives CDR1 LGHNA, CDR2 YNFKEQ. V was pared by 2 bases and J by 6 bases, with 11 bases between. This CDR3 is built from 13 residues. The CDR3 nucleotides are TGTGCCAGCAGCCAATACAAAGTAACCGAGCAGTACTTC. This gives the protein CASSQYKVTEQYF.

This chain connects TRBV5-5 to TRBJ2-7; 10 bases fit TRBD1. This CDR3 region has 14 residues. From germline, CDR1 is SGHKS and CDR2 YYEKEE (reference sequence). The J segment lost 7 bases and the V segment lost 2 bases, leaving 6 bases of the junction unmatched. CDR3 region: CASSFGTGDYEQYV. The DNA of the CDR3 is TGTGCCAGCAGCTTCGGGACAGGGGACTATGAGCAGTACGTC.

In this sample, this clone turned up once. The rearrangement links TRBV23-1 to TRBJ1-1, with 7 bases identical to TRBD1. TRBV23-1 is sorted into the ORF group, with uncertain function. The ends lost 7 bases at V and 1 base at J; junction bases unmatched: 9. The CDR3 length is 15 residues. DNA of the CDR3: TGCGCCAGCAACTTCGAGGGGGCTCGGAACACTGAAGCTTTCTTT. Amino acids: CASNFEGARNTEAFF.

The rearrangement links TRBV5-1 to TRBJ2-1; 7 bases map to TRBD2. The trim removed 0 bases at V and 2 bases at J, leaving 2 bases unmatched. This CDR3 has 15 amino acids. Per the germline V gene, CDR1 is SGHRS and CDR2 is YFSETQ. In DNA, the CDR3 is TGCGCCAGCAGCTTGGCTAGCGGAGCCTACAATGAGCAGTTCTTC. It specifies CASSLASGAYNEQFF.

The V and J genes are TRBV19 and TRBJ2-4; 9 bases are a match to TRBD1. V trimming: 7 bases; J trimming: 3 bases; junction bases outside the gene matches: 4. Germline values: CDR1 LNHDA, CDR2 SQIVND (reference sequence). This CDR3 has 14 residues. The CDR3 protein is CASIPGQGKNIQYF. The CDR3 region has the DNA TGTGCCAGTATACCGGGACAGGGCAAAAACATTCAGTACTTC.

The gene calls are TRBV7-2 and TRBJ2-1; 8 bases agree with TRBD2. The CDR3 loop spans 16 amino acids. V shed 2 bases, J shed 3 bases, and the junction held 6 bases outside the gene matches. Germline CDR1 is SGHTA and CDR2 is FQGNSA. Here the CDR3 DNA reads TGTGCCAGCAGCTTAAGCGGGAGTCTGGTCTACAATGAGCAGTTCTTC. Its protein product is CASSLSGSLVYNEQFF.

J is TRBJ2-1 and V is TRBV6-5, with TRBD2 matching 7 bases. The V and J ends lost 0 bases and 3 bases, in that order; junction bases with no gene match: 5. CDR1 and CDR2 from the germline V gene are MNHEY and SVGAGI. The CDR3 is 16 residues long. CDR3 DNA: TGTGCCAGCAGTTACTCGGCGGGGGTCAGCTACAATGAGCAGTTCTTC. This encodes CASSYSAGVSYNEQFF.

The CDR3 protein is CASSPSDSYGYTF. The CDR3 coding sequence is TGTGCCAGCAGCCCCTCGGACAGCTATGGCTACACCTTC. The V gene is TRBV9, the J gene TRBJ1-2, with D perhaps TRBD1 (6 bases). The CDR3 runs 13 residues. Trimming pared 4 bases from V and 4 bases from J, leaving 11 bases between. Germline V lookup: CDR1 SGDLS, CDR2 YYNGEE.

This chain uses TRBV7-8 with TRBJ2-1; TRBD1 is a possible D gene (6 bases). Germline V gives CDR1 SGHVS, CDR2 FQNEAQ. The CDR3 is made up of 16 amino acids. Trimming took 4 bases from V and 0 from J, leaving 13 bases between them. The CDR3, as DNA: TGTGCCAGCAGCTCAGACACAGGGAGCTCCTACAATGAGCAGTTCTTC. Its protein is CASSSDTGSSYNEQFF.